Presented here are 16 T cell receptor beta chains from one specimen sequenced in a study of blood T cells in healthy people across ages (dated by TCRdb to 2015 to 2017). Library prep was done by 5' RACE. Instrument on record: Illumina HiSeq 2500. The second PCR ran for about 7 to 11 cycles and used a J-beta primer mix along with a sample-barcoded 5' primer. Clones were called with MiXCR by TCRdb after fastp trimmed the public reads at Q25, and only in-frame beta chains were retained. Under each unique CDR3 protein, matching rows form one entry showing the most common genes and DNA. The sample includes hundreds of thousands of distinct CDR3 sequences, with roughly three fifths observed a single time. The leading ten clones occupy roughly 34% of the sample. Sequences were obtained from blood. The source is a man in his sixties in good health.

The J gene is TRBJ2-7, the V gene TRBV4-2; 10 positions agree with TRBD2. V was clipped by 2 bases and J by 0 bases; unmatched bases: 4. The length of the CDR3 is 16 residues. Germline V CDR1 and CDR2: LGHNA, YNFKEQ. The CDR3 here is CASSQSGLALSYEQYF. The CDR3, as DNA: TGTGCCAGCAGCCAATCGGGACTAGCGCTCTCCTACGAGCAGTACTTC.

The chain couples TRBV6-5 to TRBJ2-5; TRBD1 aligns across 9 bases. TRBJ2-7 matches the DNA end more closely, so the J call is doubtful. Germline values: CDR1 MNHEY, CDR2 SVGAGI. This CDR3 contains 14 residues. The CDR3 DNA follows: TGTGCCAGCAGTTACATGGGACAGGGAGACGAGCAGTACTTC. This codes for CASSYMGQGDEQYF.

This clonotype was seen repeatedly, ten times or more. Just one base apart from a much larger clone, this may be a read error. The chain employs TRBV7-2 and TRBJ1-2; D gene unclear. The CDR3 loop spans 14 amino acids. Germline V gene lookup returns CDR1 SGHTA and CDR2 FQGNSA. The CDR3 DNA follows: TGTGCCAGCAGCGTAGCCGGTGGAAACTATGGCTACACCTTC. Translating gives CASSVAGGNYGYTF.

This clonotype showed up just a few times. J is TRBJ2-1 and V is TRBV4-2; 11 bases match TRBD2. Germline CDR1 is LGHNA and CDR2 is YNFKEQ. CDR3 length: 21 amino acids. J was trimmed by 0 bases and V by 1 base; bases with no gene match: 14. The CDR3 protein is CASSQGWSSGGYPSSYNEQFF. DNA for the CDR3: TGTGCCAGCAGCCAAGGTTGGTCTAGCGGGGGGTACCCAAGCTCCTACAATGAGCAGTTCTTC.

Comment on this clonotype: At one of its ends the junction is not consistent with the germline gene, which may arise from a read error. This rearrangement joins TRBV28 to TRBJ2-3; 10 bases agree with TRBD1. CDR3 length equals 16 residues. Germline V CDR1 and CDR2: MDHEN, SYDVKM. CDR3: CASSSADRGPTGTQYF. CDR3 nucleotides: TGTGCCAGCAGTTCCGCCGACAGGGGGCCCACAGGTACGCAGTATTTT.

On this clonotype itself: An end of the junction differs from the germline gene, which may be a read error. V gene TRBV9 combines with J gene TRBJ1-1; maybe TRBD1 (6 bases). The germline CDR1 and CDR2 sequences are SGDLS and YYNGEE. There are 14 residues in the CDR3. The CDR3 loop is CASNSLTGNTEAFF. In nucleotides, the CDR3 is TGTGCCAGCAATAGCCTAACAGGGAACACTGAGGCTTTCTTT.

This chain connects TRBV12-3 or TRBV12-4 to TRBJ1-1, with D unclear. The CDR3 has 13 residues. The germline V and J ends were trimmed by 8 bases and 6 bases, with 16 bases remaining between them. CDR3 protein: CASGRTVSPEAFF. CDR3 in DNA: TGTGCCAGCGGTCGTACCGTGAGTCCTGAAGCTTTCTTT.

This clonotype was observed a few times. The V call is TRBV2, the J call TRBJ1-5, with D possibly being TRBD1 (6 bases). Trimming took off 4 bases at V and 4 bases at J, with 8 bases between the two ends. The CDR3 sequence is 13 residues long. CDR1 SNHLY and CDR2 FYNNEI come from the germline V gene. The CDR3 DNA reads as TGTGCCAGCAGTGTTCAGGGGAATCAGCCCCAGCATTTT. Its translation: CASSVQGNQPQHF.

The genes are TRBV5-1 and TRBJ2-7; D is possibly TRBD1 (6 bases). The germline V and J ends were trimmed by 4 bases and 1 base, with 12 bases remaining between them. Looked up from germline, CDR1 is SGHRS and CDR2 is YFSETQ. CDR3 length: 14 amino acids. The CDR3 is CASSAYQGSYEQYF. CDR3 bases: TGCGCCAGCAGCGCCTACCAGGGGTCCTACGAGCAGTACTTC. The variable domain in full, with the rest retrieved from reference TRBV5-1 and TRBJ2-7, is KAGVTQTPRYLIKTRGQQVTLSCSPISGHRSVSWYQQTPGQGLQFLFEYFSETQRNKGNFPGRFSGRQFSNSRSEMNVSTLELGDSALYLCASSAYQGSYEQYFGPGTRLTVT.

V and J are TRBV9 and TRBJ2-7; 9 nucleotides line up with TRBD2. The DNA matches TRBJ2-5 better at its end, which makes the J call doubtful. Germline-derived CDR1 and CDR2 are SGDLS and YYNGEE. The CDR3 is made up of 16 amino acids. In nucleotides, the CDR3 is TGTGCCAGCAGCGTAGCGCAGGCTAGCGGGGTAGGGACCCAGTACTTC. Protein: CASSVAQASGVGTQYF.

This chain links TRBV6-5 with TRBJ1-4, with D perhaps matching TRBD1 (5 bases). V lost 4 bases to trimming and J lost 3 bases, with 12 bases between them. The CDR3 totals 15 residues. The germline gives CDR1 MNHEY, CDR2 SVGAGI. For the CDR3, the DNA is TGTGCCAGCAGTTCCACAAGGGGCCCTAATGAAAAACTGTTTTTT. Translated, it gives CASSSTRGPNEKLFF.

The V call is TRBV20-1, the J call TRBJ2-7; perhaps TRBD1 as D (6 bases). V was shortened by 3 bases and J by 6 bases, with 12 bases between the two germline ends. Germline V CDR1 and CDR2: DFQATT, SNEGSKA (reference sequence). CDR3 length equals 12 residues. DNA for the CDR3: TGCAGTGCTAGCTACAGGGCTTTCGAGCAGTACTTC. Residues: CSASYRAFEQYF.

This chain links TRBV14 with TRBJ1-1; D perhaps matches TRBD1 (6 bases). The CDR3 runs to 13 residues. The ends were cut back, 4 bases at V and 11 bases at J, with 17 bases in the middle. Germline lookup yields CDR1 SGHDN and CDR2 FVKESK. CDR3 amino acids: CASSRTQGLEAFF. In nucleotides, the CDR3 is TGTGCCAGCAGCCGAACACAGGGTCTAGAGGCTTTCTTT.

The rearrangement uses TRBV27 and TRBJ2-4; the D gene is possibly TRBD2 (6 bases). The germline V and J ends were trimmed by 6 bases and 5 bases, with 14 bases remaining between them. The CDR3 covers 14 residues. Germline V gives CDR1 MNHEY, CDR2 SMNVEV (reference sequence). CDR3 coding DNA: TGTGCCAGCAGCTCTGGGTGGGGGGAAAACATTCAGTACTTC. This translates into CASSSGWGENIQYF.

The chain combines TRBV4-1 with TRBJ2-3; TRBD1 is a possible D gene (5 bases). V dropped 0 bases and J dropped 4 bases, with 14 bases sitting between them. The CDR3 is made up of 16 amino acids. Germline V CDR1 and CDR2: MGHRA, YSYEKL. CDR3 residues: CASSQDGPGFADTQYF. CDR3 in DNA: TGCGCCAGCAGCCAAGATGGGCCAGGGTTCGCAGATACGCAGTATTTT.

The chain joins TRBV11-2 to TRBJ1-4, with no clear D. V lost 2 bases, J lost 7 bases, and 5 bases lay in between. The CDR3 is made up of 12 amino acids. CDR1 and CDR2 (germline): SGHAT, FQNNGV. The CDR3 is CASSLNSEKLFF. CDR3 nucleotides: TGTGCCAGCAGCTTAAATTCTGAAAAACTGTTTTTT.